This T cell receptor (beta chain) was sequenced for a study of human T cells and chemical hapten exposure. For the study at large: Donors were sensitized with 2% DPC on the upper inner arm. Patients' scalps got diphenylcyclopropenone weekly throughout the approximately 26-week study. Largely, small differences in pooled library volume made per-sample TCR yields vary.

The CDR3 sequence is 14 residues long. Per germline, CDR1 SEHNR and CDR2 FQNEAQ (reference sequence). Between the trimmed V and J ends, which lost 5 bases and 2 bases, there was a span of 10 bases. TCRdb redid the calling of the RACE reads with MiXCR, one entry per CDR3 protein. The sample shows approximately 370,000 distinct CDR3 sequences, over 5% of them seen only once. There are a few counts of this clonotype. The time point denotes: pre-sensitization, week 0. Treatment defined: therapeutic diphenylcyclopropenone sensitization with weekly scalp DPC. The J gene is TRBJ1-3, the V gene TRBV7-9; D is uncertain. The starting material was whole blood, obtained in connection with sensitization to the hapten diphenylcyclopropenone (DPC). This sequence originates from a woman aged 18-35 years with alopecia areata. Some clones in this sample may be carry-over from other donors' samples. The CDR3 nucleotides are TGTGCCAGCAGCCCTAATATGCCTGGAAACACCATATATTTT. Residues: CASSPNMPGNTIYF.